This passage covers 15 T cell receptor beta chains from one sample sequenced in a study of cytomegalovirus exposure and HLA in healthy donors. Profiling relied on immunoSEQ multiplex PCR, and the TCRdb table lists in-frame clones only, not all of them. The sample lists just under 75,000 clones, approximately 94% occurring once. Sequencing was performed on PBMCs. The receptors shown here come from a young woman in good health and CMV-seropositive.

This chain links TRBV6-1 with TRBJ2-7, with TRBD1 matching over 8 bases. CDR1 and CDR2 (germline): MNHNS, SASEGT. The CDR3 totals 15 residues. The V and J ends lost 7 bases and 3 bases, in that order; junction bases with no gene match: 11. The CDR3 spells CASTPGQALLYEQYF. The CDR3 bases are TGTGCCAGCACCCCGGGACAGGCTCTACTCTACGAGCAGTACTTC.

The chain uses TRBV6-1 and TRBJ1-1; D not resolved. V was cut by 8 bases and J by 0 bases, with 13 bases left in between. CDR1 and CDR2 (germline): MNHNS, SASEGT. The CDR3 loop spans 14 amino acids. The CDR3 sequence is CASPSGLMNTEAFF. CDR3 in DNA: TGTGCCAGCCCCAGCGGACTCATGAACACTGAAGCTTTCTTT.

V usage is TRBV28 and J usage is TRBJ2-7; D perhaps matches TRBD1 (6 bases). The CDR3 has 12 residues. CDR1 and CDR2 from the germline V gene are MDHEN and SYDVKM. The germline V and J ends were trimmed by 8 bases and 2 bases, with 10 bases remaining between them. The CDR3 region has the DNA TGTGCCAGCGTGGACAGAACCTACGAGCAGTACTTC. It codes for CASVDRTYEQYF.

This rearrangement joins TRBV4-2 to TRBJ2-1; weak D call: TRBD2 (7 bases). Between the trimmed V and J ends, which lost 6 bases and 7 bases, there was a span of 13 bases. The germline gives CDR1 LGHNA, CDR2 YNFKEQ. The CDR3 is made up of 13 amino acids. CDR3 sequence (DNA): TGTGCCAGCAGTGCGGGGGCGACGAATGAGCAGTTCTTC. Protein product: CASSAGATNEQFF.

This chain links TRBV28 with TRBJ2-3; TRBD2 agrees at 13 bases. This CDR3 has 16 amino acids. The germline V gene encodes CDR1 MDHEN and CDR2 SYDVKM. Trimming took 6 bases from V and 1 from J; bases not matched to a gene: 4. The CDR3 loop reads CASRWTSGRGTDTQYF. The CDR3 DNA is TGTGCCAGCAGATGGACTAGCGGGAGAGGCACAGATACGCAGTATTTT.

This chain joins TRBV4-3 and TRBJ1-1, with D maybe TRBD1 (5 bases). CDR3 length: 15 amino acids. Trimming removed 2 bases at V and 8 bases at J, with 18 bases between. Germline V gives CDR1 LGHNA, CDR2 YSLEER. In DNA, the CDR3 is TGCGCCAGCAGCCAAACAAGTGCCAGGGTAACGGAAGCTTTCTTT. The encoded protein is CASSQTSARVTEAFF.

The CDR3 sequence is CASSLSSVDNEQFF. The CDR3 nucleotides are TGTGCCAGCAGCTTAAGTAGCGTGGACAATGAGCAGTTCTTC. V gene TRBV11-2 combines with J gene TRBJ2-1; maybe TRBD2 (5 bases). The germline CDR1 and CDR2 sequences are SGHAT and FQNNGV. The CDR3 runs to 14 residues. The germline V and J ends were trimmed by 2 bases and 5 bases, with 10 bases remaining between them. Drawing the rest from reference TRBV11-2 and TRBJ2-1, the complete variable domain is EAGVAQSPRYKIIEKRQSVAFWCNPISGHATLYWYQQILGQGPKLLIQFQNNGVVDDSQLPKDRFSAERLKGVDSTLKIQPAKLEDSAVYLCASSLSSVDNEQFFGPGTRLTVL.

The CDR3 DNA is TGTGCCAGCCAGGGGGGGGACAGGGTATACAATGAGCAGTTCTTC. It codes for CASQGGDRVYNEQFF. The chain is built from TRBV19 and TRBJ2-1, with 9 bases identical to TRBD1. This CDR3 is built from 15 residues. Germline CDR1 LNHDA, CDR2 SQIVND (reference sequence). The V segment lost 9 bases and the J segment 4 bases; nucleotides outside the gene matches: 10.

This clone was counted once. The V call is TRBV10-3, the J call TRBJ1-4; maybe TRBD1 (5 bases). Germline V gene sequence: CDR1 ENHRY, CDR2 SYGVKD. This CDR3 comprises 16 residues. The V end lost 0 bases, the J end lost 8 bases, and 16 bases lay between the germline ends. CDR3 in amino acids: CAISESQGRGEEKLFF. CDR3 nucleotides: TGTGCCATCAGTGAGTCCCAAGGACGGGGGGAAGAAAAACTGTTTTTT.

The chain has TRBV5-1 and TRBJ2-7, with D uncertain. Looked up from germline, CDR1 is SGHRS and CDR2 is YFSETQ. The CDR3 loop spans 13 amino acids. Trimming stripped 2 bases from V and 6 bases from J, with 12 bases between. Here the CDR3 DNA reads TGCGCCAGCAGCTTCGAGGTCCGCTCCGAGCAGTACTTC. This translates into CASSFEVRSEQYF.

This chain uses TRBV7-6 with TRBJ2-1; 8 bases align to TRBD2. Germline-derived CDR1 and CDR2 are SGHVS and FNYEAQ. The V segment lost 3 bases and the J segment 5 bases; nucleotides outside the gene matches: 9. The CDR3 has 16 residues. The chain's CDR3 is CASSFSYGGGNNEQFF. The CDR3 DNA sequence: TGTGCCAGCAGCTTCTCCTACGGGGGGGGGAACAATGAGCAGTTCTTC. Variable domain in full (rest from reference TRBV7-6 and TRBJ2-1): GAGVSQSPRYKVTKRGQDVALRCDPISGHVSLYWYRQALGQGPEFLTYFNYEAQQDKSGLPNDRFSAERPEGSISTLTIQRTEQRDSAMYRCASSFSYGGGNNEQFFGPGTRLTVL.

The rearrangement joins TRBV5-1 to TRBJ2-5, with 8 positions matching TRBD1. The CDR3 runs 15 residues. V was clipped by 4 bases and J by 5 bases; unmatched bases: 10. Germline V gene sequence: CDR1 SGHRS, CDR2 YFSETQ. CDR3 protein: CASSAGTGGRETQYF. CDR3 sequence (DNA): TGCGCCAGCAGCGCAGGGACAGGTGGCCGGGAGACCCAGTACTTC. Based on the CDR3 plus reference TRBV5-1 and TRBJ2-5, the full variable domain is KAGVTQTPRYLIKTRGQQVTLSCSPISGHRSVSWYQQTPGQGLQFLFEYFSETQRNKGNFPGRFSGRQFSNSRSEMNVSTLELGDSALYLCASSAGTGGRETQYFGPGTRLLVL.

The rearrangement joins TRBV27 to TRBJ1-6; TRBD1 matches 7 bases. J gave up 8 bases and V 0 bases, and 7 bases lay outside the gene matches. CDR1 is MNHEY, CDR2 SMNVEV, per germline (reference sequence). CDR3 size: 16 residues. For the CDR3, the DNA is TGTGCCAGCAGTTTATCGTACAGGGGTATCCATTCACCCCTCCACTTT. Protein: CASSLSYRGIHSPLHF.

This chain uses TRBV5-6 with TRBJ1-2; a possible D gene is TRBD1 (6 bases). This CDR3 comprises 15 residues. Germline CDR1 is SGHDT and CDR2 is YYEEEE. Trimming shortened V by 2 bases and J by 1 base, and 12 bases separated the two germline ends. CDR3 nucleotide sequence: TGTGCCAGCAGCTTCGGGGGGCGAATTAACTATGGCTACACCTTC. It is translated as CASSFGGRINYGYTF.

The rearrangement joins TRBV29-1 to TRBJ2-1; tentatively, D is TRBD2 (5 bases). V lost 2 bases to trimming and J lost 4 bases, with 18 bases between them. CDR1 is SQVTM, CDR2 ANQGSEA, per germline. The CDR3 contains 16 residues. The CDR3 DNA reads TGCAGCGTTGAACCCAGTCGTCCTTCGGGATACAATGAGCAGTTCTTC. It specifies CSVEPSRPSGYNEQFF.